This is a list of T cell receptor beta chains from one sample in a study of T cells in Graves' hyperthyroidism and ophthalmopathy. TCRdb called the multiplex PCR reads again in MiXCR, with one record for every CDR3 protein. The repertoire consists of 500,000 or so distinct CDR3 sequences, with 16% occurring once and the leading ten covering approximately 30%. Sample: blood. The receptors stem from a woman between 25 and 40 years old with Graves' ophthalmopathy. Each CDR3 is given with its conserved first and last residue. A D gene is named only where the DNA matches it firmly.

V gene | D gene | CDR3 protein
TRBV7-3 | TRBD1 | CASSLNAGGSETQYF
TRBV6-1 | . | CARAGDGDTGELFF
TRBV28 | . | CASRARHVPSNEKLFF
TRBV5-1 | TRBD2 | CATRTGTSGETQYF
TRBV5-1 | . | CASSLGEGGNSNQPQHF
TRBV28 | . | CASVKRGRQDYGYTF
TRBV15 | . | CATSRVLGGIRGRQPQHF
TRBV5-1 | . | CASSLGHGHYEQYF
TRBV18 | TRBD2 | CASSQGLAGAGEQYF
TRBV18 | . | CASSPPDGTSEAFF
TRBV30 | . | CAWRDVTGIDTQYF
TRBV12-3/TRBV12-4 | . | CASILGGEPTDTQYF
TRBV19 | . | CASSIELGTGELFF
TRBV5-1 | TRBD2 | CASSWGLAGSYNEQFF
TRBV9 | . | CASSVDPGQAFGDGYTF
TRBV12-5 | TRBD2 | CASGLTVAGVMGTPGELFF
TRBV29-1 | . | CSLMTRRGETQYF
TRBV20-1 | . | CSAREAPGKNTEAFF
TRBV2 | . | CASRDRKVDEKLFF
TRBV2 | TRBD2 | CASMPRGVLGKNIQYF
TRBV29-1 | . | CSVGSGRELVDTQYF
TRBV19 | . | CASTSARNNQPQHF
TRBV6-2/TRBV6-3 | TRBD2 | CASSPRAGVGKTQYF
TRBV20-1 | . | CSAREGPHTDTQYF
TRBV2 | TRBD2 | CASSERTSGRGEQFF
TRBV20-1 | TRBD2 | CSAETSGRRDTQYF
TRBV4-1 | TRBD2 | CASSHSGTRRNEQFF
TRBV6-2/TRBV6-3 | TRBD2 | CASSPRGGATDTQYF
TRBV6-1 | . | CASSPGVNEQFF
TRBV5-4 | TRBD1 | CASSWTGDGANVLTF
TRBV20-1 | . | CSAQGYNQPQHF
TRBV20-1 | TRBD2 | CSARGGTSGSKEQFF
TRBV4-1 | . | CASSQTTGKNTEAFF
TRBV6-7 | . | CASTPGDSNQPQHF
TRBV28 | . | CASEPGTIGNIQYF
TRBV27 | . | CASSSFNASEKLFF
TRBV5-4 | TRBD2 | CASSLGGLAGVDTGELFF
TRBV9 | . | CASSVDARGTEAFF
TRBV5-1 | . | CASSLRGVEQFF
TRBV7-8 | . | CASSLEASSRYEQFF
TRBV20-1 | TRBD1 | CSARPGTGGGGYTF
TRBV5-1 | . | CASSLFPTGKSGNQPQHF
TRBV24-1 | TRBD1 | CATSDGQELGLYGYTF
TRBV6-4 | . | CASGDTPEREKLFF
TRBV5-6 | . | CASSPRSIKLVEQFF
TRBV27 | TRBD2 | CASSWTGTSDTYEQYF
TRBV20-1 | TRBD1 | CSASQGAQGELFF
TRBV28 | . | CASSGPLNEQFF
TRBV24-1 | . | CATSAVPGYSNTGELFF
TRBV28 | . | CASSLYPRNTEAFF
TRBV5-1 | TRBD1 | CASSLSGQGVPDTQYF
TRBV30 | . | CAWSVLGTDAFF
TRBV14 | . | CASSQAGVYNEQFF
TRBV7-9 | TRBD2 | CASSLELGLAGGGDEQFF